Listed here are 2 T cell receptor beta chains from one sample, sequenced in a study of blood T cell repertoires in COVID-19. Produced via immunoSEQ multiplex PCR; TCRdb's table is partial and in-frame only. Of fewer than 200,000 clones listed, approximately 90% are singletons. The sample taken for sequencing was peripheral blood. These receptor sequences come from a man aged 55 to 70 with acute or convalescent COVID-19.

The chain has TRBV9 and TRBJ1-4; D is perhaps TRBD1 (5 bases). The V gene lost 1 base and the J gene lost 6 bases, with 10 bases spanning the gap. The CDR3 runs to 14 residues. Germline-derived CDR1 and CDR2 are SGDLS and YYNGEE. CDR3 sequence: CASSVRLGDEKLFF. CDR3 bases: TGTGCCAGCAGCGTAAGGTTAGGGGATGAAAAACTGTTTTTT.

The rearrangement uses TRBV11-2 and TRBJ2-7, with TRBD2 matching 14 bases. In germline, CDR1 is SGHAT, CDR2 FQNNGV. CDR3 length equals 15 residues. V shed 5 bases, J shed 6 bases, and the junction held 6 bases outside the gene matches. In DNA, the CDR3 is TGTGCCAGCAGCCCTGGGACTAGCGGGAGTACCGAGCAGTACTTC. This sequence encodes CASSPGTSGSTEQYF.